Below are 27 T cell receptor beta chains sequenced from a single sample in a study of CD8 T cells in ankylosing spondylitis. TCRdb re-called the 5' RACE reads with MiXCR, one entry per CDR3 protein. The repertoire holds nearly 250,000 distinct CDR3 sequences, with roughly a third as singletons. Specimen: blood, either unsorted or a sorted T cell fraction (not recorded which). Receptor source: a male donor with ankylosing spondylitis or in good health (not recorded which).

This chain uses TRBV5-6 with TRBJ2-1; TRBD2 matches 7 bases. With 0 bases clipped from V and 8 bases from J, the junction kept 8 bases outside the gene matches. This CDR3 has 15 residues. Germline V gene lookup returns CDR1 SGHDT and CDR2 YYEEEE. The CDR3 region is CASSLVSSGPDEQFF. The CDR3 nucleotides read TGTGCCAGCAGCTTGGTGTCTAGCGGTCCGGATGAGCAGTTCTTC.

The chain links TRBV20-1 to TRBJ2-5; the match to TRBD2 covers 10 bases. CDR3 length equals 15 residues. Germline V gene sequence: CDR1 DFQATT, CDR2 SNEGSKA (reference sequence). Trimming cost V 4 bases and J 1 base; bases outside gene matches: 6. CDR3 residues: CSAILAGEIQETQYF. CDR3 in DNA: TGCAGTGCTATCCTAGCGGGGGAGATCCAAGAGACCCAGTACTTC.

The chain carries TRBV20-1 and TRBJ2-1; TRBD2 aligns across 7 bases. The CDR3 loop spans 15 amino acids. Germline loops: CDR1 DFQATT, CDR2 SNEGSKA (reference sequence). V shed 1 base, J shed 5 bases, and the junction held 8 bases outside the gene matches. CDR3 loop: CSARGVQRGDNEQFF. CDR3 coding DNA: TGCAGTGCTAGAGGGGTCCAGCGGGGAGACAATGAGCAGTTCTTC.

The V call is TRBV7-8, the J call TRBJ2-3; 8 bases fit TRBD1. CDR1 and CDR2 from the germline V gene are SGHVS and FQNEAQ. The V and J ends lost 3 bases and 6 bases, in that order; junction bases with no gene match: 8. The CDR3 covers 15 residues. CDR3 sequence reads: CASSLGQVLPDTQYF. As DNA, the CDR3 is TGTGCCAGCAGCTTGGGACAGGTCCTGCCGGATACGCAGTATTTT.

The rearrangement joins TRBV15 to TRBJ2-7, with D maybe TRBD2 (5 bases). V lost 4 bases to trimming and J lost 0 bases, with 10 bases between them. CDR1 and CDR2 from the germline V gene are LNHNV and YYDKDF (reference sequence). The CDR3 is made up of 14 amino acids. The CDR3 protein is CATSTGSFSYEQYF. In nucleotides, the CDR3 is TGTGCCACCAGCACGGGGTCTTTCTCCTACGAGCAGTACTTC.

This clonotype came up a few times. The chain couples TRBV5-1 to TRBJ1-5; D remains unclear. The CDR3 is made up of 15 amino acids. Trimming left V 0 bases short and J 6 bases short, with 13 bases between. In germline, CDR1 is SGHRS, CDR2 YFSETQ. CDR3 nucleotide sequence: TGCGCCAGCAGCTTGGGTGGGAATGTGGGTCAGCCCCAGCATTTT. Its translation is CASSLGGNVGQPQHF.

The V and J genes are TRBV10-3 and TRBJ1-2, with D maybe TRBD1 (5 bases). The germline V gene has CDR1 ENHRY and CDR2 SYGVKD. Trimming took 3 bases from V and 1 from J, leaving 9 bases between them. This CDR3 has 14 residues. CDR3 sequence reads: CAISEWGNNYGYTF. CDR3 bases: TGTGCCATCAGTGAATGGGGCAATAACTATGGCTACACCTTC.

The chain joins TRBV12-3 or TRBV12-4 to TRBJ1-5; D gene unclear. The germline V and J ends were trimmed by 1 base and 4 bases, with 5 bases remaining between them. The CDR3 spans 13 residues. This CDR3 is CASSLGTNQPQHF. The CDR3 nucleotides read TGTGCCAGCAGTTTAGGCACTAATCAGCCCCAGCATTTT.

At least ten counts were recorded for this clonotype. The chain carries TRBV12-3 or TRBV12-4 and TRBJ1-1; no definite D call. The CDR3 spans 13 residues. V shed 6 bases and J shed 1 base, with 9 bases lying between them. DNA for the CDR3: TGTGCCAGCAGCGGTTGGCAGAACACTGAAGCTTTCTTT. Encoded protein: CASSGWQNTEAFF.

The J gene is TRBJ2-3, the V gene TRBV6-2 or TRBV6-3; D is ambiguous. The germline gives CDR1 MNHEY, CDR2 SVGEGT. V lost 0 bases and J lost 2, with 12 bases in between. This CDR3 comprises 16 residues. For the CDR3, the DNA is TGTGCCAGCAGTTACTCGGGCTACACCATCACAGATACGCAGTATTTT. It codes for CASSYSGYTITDTQYF.

The count of this clonotype is one. The gene calls are TRBV4-2 and TRBJ1-5, with a weak D call TRBD1 (5 bases). V shed 3 bases and J shed 0 bases, with 24 bases lying between them. Germline CDR1 and CDR2: LGHNA and YNFKEQ. The CDR3 spans 20 residues. CDR3: CASSQDPGTGRVYSNQPQHF. In DNA, the CDR3 is TGTGCCAGCAGCCAGGACCCCGGGACCGGGCGGGTCTATAGCAATCAGCCCCAGCATTTT.

This clonotype came up a few times. This sequence joins TRBV6-5 and TRBJ2-1; no reliable D call. CDR3 length: 14 amino acids. Germline CDR1 and CDR2: MNHEY and SVGAGI. V was clipped by 4 bases and J by 9 bases, with 16 bases between them. The CDR3 bases are TGTGCCAGCAGTTTAAATCCGTTCGAGATTGAGCAGTTCTTC. This translates into CASSLNPFEIEQFF.

In this sample, this clonotype turned up many times. The chain recombines TRBV7-2 with TRBJ2-2; 10 bases align to TRBD1. This CDR3 is built from 17 residues. The germline V gene encodes CDR1 SGHTA and CDR2 FQGNSA. Trimming cost V 5 bases and J 3 bases; bases outside gene matches: 9. The CDR3 here is CASSPQDRGRDTGELFF. DNA for the CDR3: TGTGCCAGCAGCCCACAGGACAGGGGGAGAGACACCGGGGAGCTGTTTTTT.

The rearrangement links TRBV7-2 to TRBJ2-3, with no clear D. The ends were cut back, 2 bases at V and 7 bases at J, with 7 bases in the middle. Germline V gene lookup returns CDR1 SGHTA and CDR2 FQGNSA. The CDR3 totals 12 residues. The CDR3 region is CASSLRQNTQYF. CDR3 DNA sequence: TGTGCCAGCAGCTTAAGACAAAATACGCAGTATTTT. Complete variable domain (other parts from reference TRBV7-2 and TRBJ2-3): GAGVSQSPSNKVTEKGKDVELRCDPISGHTALYWYRQSLGQGLEFLIYFQGNSAPDKSGLPSDRFSAERTGGSVSTLTIQRTQQEDSAVYLCASSLRQNTQYFGPGTRLTVL.

This clonotype has a handful of counts. This chain uses TRBV20-1 with TRBJ2-1; 11 bases map to TRBD2. The CDR3 loop spans 13 amino acids. V gave up 6 bases and J gave up 8 bases; unmatched junction bases: 6. Germline V gene data show CDR1 as DFQATT and CDR2 as SNEGSKA (reference sequence). The CDR3 region has the DNA TGCAGTGCGGGTAGCGGGGGGGCGGATGAGCAGTTCTTC. Residues: CSAGSGGADEQFF.

The V call is TRBV3-1, the J call TRBJ2-5; no clear D gene. Germline CDR1 LGHDT, CDR2 YNNKEL (reference sequence). This CDR3 has 16 residues. Trimming took 5 bases from V and 4 from J, leaving 20 bases between them. This CDR3 is CASSKAQFGLLETQYF. The CDR3, as DNA: TGTGCCAGCAGCAAAGCCCAGTTTGGGCTATTAGAGACCCAGTACTTC.

The chain uses TRBV12-3 or TRBV12-4 and TRBJ2-1; D is possibly TRBD1 or TRBD2 (5 bases each). The CDR3 runs to 13 residues. The V end lost 6 bases, the J end lost 3 bases, and 9 bases lay between the germline ends. The DNA of the CDR3 is TGTGCCAGCAGCTGGGACGACTACAATGAGCAGTTCTTC. Its protein is CASSWDDYNEQFF.

In this sample, this clonotype turned up a few times. CDR3 amino acids: CALDRPPYEQYF. CDR3 bases: TGTGCCTTGGACAGGCCCCCCTACGAGCAGTACTTC. The J gene is TRBJ2-7, the V gene TRBV30; 7 bases map to TRBD1. V gave up 7 bases and J gave up 2 bases; unmatched junction bases: 5. This CDR3 has 12 amino acids. Germline loops: CDR1 GTSNPN, CDR2 SVGIG (reference sequence).

This clonotype was counted between two and nine times. The rearrangement links TRBV5-1 to TRBJ1-1; D gene ambiguous. Germline V gene sequence: CDR1 SGHRS, CDR2 YFSETQ. Trimming stripped 1 base from V and 1 base from J, with 8 bases between. This CDR3 has 14 residues. The CDR3 nucleotides are TGCGCCAGCAGCTTGTTCTTGGAGAACACTGAAGCTTTCTTT. This translates into CASSLFLENTEAFF.

The V gene is TRBV20-1, the J gene TRBJ2-3, with 7 bases identical to TRBD1. The germline gives CDR1 DFQATT, CDR2 SNEGSKA (reference sequence). V gave up 4 bases and J gave up 5 bases; unmatched junction bases: 9. The CDR3 has 14 amino acids. The CDR3 DNA follows: TGCAGTGCTAAGAAGGGGGCGCAGGGAGATACGCAGTATTTT. It codes for CSAKKGAQGDTQYF.

This chain links TRBV25-1 with TRBJ2-3, with D tentatively TRBD1 (7 bases). Germline V gene data show CDR1 as MGHDK and CDR2 as SYGVNS. The CDR3 loop spans 15 amino acids. Trimming shortened V by 3 bases and J by 1 base, and 11 bases separated the two germline ends. The CDR3 reads CASSDGGQRTDTQYF. DNA for the CDR3: TGTGCCAGCAGTGACGGGGGACAGCGCACAGATACGCAGTATTTT.

Notes on this clonotype: The junction departs from the called germline gene at one end, perhaps through a read error. The CDR3: CASSIPPQRGVF. The CDR3 nucleotides are TGTGCCAGCAGTATCCCCCCGCAGCGGGGGGTATTC. The rearrangement uses TRBV28 and TRBJ2-1; 9 nucleotides agree with TRBD2. The CDR3 contains 12 residues. Germline V CDR1 and CDR2: MDHEN, SYDVKM.

This chain joins TRBV15 and TRBJ1-2; 7 bases line up with TRBD1. The germline V gene has CDR1 LNHNV and CDR2 YYDKDF (reference sequence). The CDR3 runs 14 residues. V shed 2 bases, J shed 8 bases, and the junction held 8 bases outside the gene matches. The CDR3 spells CATSRFQGGDGYTF. CDR3 nucleotide sequence: TGTGCCACCAGCAGATTTCAGGGGGGTGACGGCTACACCTTC.

This clonotype was recorded a few times. The chain couples TRBV20-1 to TRBJ2-5; tentatively, D is TRBD2 (6 bases). Germline V lookup: CDR1 DFQATT, CDR2 SNEGSKA (reference sequence). CDR3 length: 13 residues. Trimming pared 6 bases from V and 5 bases from J, leaving 16 bases between. CDR3 nucleotides: TGCAGTGCCCACTGGAGGGGCGGTGAGACCCAGTACTTC. This sequence encodes CSAHWRGGETQYF.

This clonotype was counted only a few times. V is TRBV4-1 and J is TRBJ2-7; D uncertain. The germline V gene encodes CDR1 MGHRA and CDR2 YSYEKL. Deletions cut 0 bases from V and 4 bases from J, with 10 bases between. This CDR3 has 14 residues. The CDR3 sequence: CASSQDLSRYEQYF. DNA of the CDR3: TGCGCCAGCAGCCAAGATTTAAGTCGTTACGAGCAGTACTTC.

There are many counts of this clonotype. The V gene is TRBV29-1, the J gene TRBJ2-7; no definite D call. Per the germline V gene, CDR1 is SQVTM and CDR2 is ANQGSEA. V was shortened by 4 bases and J by 2 bases, with 6 bases between the two germline ends. This CDR3 is built from 11 residues. The CDR3 reads CSVANPYEQYF. The CDR3 bases are TGCAGCGTTGCCAACCCCTACGAGCAGTACTTC.

CDR3 sequence: CASSPGLQSEAFF. CDR3 DNA sequence: TGTGCCAGCAGCCCAGGACTACAGAGTGAAGCTTTCTTT. The chain links TRBV7-3 to TRBJ1-1, with unresolved D. The CDR3 is 13 amino acids. V shed 5 bases and J shed 7 bases, with 14 bases lying between them. Per the germline V gene, CDR1 is SGHTA and CDR2 is FQGTGA.